This T cell receptor beta chain derives from a study of regulatory T cells in long-lasting Graves disease. Study-level results: When disease was persistent, TRBV28, TRBJ1-2 and TRBJ2-5 were the favored segments.

Time point reported: newly diagnosed GD, antithyroid drugs for less than 3 months. With RNA extracted from PBMCs as input, the TCR library was made. This clonotype was found a few times. Its target is not known. Library construction for TCR beta used iRepertoire HTBI primers and Arm-PCR of CDR3 regions. Via MiXCR, TCRdb re-called the multiplex PCR reads, giving one row per CDR3 protein. The profile shows over 450,000 distinct CDR3 sequences, around 12% of them singletons. The CDR3 extends over 16 amino acids. V was pared by 3 bases and J by 3 bases, with 9 bases of the junction left unmatched. In germline, CDR1 is DFQATT, CDR2 SNEGSKA (reference sequence). These same data were also listed under a study on T cells in Graves' hyperthyroidism and ophthalmopathy. From that second work: The study defined stable Graves' hyperthyroidism as no ophthalmopathy progression within 18 months. The primer set for the first-round RT-PCR of the TCR CDR3 was HTBI.

This chain joins TRBV20-1 and TRBJ2-1; 9 positions match TRBD2. Sequenced here: peripheral blood mononuclear cells (PBMCs), sampled at new diagnosis, from a patient treated with antithyroid drugs. The receptor was derived from a woman aged 25-40 years with Graves disease. The CDR3 DNA sequence: TGCAGTGCTAGCAGCTACGGACTAGCGAACTACAATGAGCAGTTCTTC. Amino acids: CSASSYGLANYNEQFF.